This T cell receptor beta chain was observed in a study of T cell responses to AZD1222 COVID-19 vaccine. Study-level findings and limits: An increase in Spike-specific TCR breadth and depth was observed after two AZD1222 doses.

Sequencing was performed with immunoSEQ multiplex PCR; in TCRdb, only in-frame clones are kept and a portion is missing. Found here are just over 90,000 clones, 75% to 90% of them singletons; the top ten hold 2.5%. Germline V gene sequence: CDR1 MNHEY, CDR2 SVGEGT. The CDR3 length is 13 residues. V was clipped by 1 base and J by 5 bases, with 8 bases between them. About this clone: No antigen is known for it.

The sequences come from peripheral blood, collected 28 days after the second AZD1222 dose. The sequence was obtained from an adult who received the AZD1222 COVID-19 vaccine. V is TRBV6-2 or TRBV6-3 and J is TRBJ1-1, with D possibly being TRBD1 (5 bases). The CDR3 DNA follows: TGTGCCAGCAGTTACTATGGGGGGACTGAAGCTTTCTTT. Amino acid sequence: CASSYYGGTEAFF.